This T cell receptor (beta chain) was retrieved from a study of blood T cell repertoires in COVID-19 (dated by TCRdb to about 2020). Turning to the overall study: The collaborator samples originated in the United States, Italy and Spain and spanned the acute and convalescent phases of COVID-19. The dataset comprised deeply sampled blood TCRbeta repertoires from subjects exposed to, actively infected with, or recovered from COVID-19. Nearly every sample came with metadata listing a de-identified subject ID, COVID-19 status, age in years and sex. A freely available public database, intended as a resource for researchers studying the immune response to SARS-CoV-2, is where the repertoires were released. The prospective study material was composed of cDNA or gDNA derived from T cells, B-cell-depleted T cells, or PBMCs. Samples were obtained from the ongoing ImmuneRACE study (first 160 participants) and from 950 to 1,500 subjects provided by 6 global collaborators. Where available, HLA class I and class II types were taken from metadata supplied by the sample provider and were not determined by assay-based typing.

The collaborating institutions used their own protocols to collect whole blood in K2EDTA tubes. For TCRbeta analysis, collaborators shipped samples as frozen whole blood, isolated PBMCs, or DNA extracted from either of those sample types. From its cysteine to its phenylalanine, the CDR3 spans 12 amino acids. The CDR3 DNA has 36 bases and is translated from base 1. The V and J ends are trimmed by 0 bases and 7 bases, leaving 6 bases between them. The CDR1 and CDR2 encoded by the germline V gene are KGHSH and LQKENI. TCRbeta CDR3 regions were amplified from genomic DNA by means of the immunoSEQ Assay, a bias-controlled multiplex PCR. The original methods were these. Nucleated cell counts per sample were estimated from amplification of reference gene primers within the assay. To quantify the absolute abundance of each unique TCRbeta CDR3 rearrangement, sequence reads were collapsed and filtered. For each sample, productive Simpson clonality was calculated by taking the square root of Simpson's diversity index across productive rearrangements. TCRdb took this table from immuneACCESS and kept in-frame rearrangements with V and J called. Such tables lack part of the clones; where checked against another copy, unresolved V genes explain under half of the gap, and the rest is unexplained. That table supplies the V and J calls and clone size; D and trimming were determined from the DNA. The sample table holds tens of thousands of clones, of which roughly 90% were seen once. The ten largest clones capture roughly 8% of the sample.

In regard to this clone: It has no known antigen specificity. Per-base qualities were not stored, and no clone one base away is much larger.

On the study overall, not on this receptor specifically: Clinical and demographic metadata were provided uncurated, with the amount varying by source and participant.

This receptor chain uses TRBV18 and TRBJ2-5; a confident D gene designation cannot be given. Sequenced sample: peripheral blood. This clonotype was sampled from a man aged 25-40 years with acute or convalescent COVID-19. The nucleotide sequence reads TGTGCCAGCTCACCACCTGGCGGGACCCAGTACTTC. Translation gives CASSPPGGTQYF.